Given below is one T cell receptor beta chain in context. Its antigen is currently unknown. At testing, patients were 2 to 39 years old, with reduced naive and increased memory T-cell proportions. The primer mix had 52 TRBV and 13 TRBJ primers. Data came from immunoSEQ multiplex PCR; TCRdb stores just in-frame clones and leaves some out. Among approximately 9,000 clones, 84% were seen once, and the ten largest hold more than 9%. This entry belongs to a study of regulatory T cells. Study-wide points: Skewed V and J usage and few unique V-J pairs marked patient repertoires, most in Tregs. Patient CD8+ T cells trended nonsignificantly toward lower Shannon entropy than control CD8+ cells.

Between the trimmed V and J ends, which lost 1 base and 1 base, there was a span of 9 bases. The CDR3 totals 14 residues. CDR1 GTSNPN and CDR2 SVGIG come from the germline V gene (reference sequence). The sequencing sample was made of CD8+ T cells sorted from blood. J is TRBJ2-3 and V is TRBV30, with a weak D call TRBD1 (5 bases). The receptor comes from a person aged 18 to 35 with CD3G deficiency. CDR3 loop: CAWSAGQGTDTQYF. In DNA form, the CDR3 reads TGTGCCTGGAGTGCAGGGCAGGGCACAGATACGCAGTATTTT.